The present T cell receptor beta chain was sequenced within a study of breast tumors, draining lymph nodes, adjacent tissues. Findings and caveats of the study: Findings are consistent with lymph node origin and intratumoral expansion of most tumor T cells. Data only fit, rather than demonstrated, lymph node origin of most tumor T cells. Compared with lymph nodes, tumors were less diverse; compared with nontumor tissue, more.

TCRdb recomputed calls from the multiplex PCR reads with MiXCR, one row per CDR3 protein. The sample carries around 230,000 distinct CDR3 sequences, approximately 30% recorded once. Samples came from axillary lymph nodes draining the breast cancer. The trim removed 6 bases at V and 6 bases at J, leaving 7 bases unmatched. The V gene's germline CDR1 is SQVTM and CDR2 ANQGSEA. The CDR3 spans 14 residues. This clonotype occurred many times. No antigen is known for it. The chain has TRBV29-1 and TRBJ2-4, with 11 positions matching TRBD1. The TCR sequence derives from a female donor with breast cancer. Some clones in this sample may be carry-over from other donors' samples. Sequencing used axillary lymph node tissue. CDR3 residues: CSVKPGTGGNIQYF. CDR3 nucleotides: TGCAGCGTCAAACCCGGGACAGGGGGAAACATTCAGTACTTC.